This TCR beta chain emerged from a study of CD8 T cells in Susac syndrome. Background on the study: When blood was drawn, patients with Susac syndrome were on intravenous immunoglobulin alone, on corticosteroids, or therapy-naive.

This clonotype was recorded once. RNA was extracted with the RNeasy kit, and a quantity of about 0.45 to 1 ug was reverse transcribed using random hexamers. Across 54 Vbeta and 13 Jbeta, immunoSEQ multiplex PCR amplified TCR beta CDR3. MiXCR was run by TCRdb on the immunoSEQ multiplex PCR reads, yielding one entry per CDR3 protein. The table has some 250,000 distinct CDR3 sequences, 90% to 96% seen once. The germline V and J ends were trimmed by 6 bases and 2 bases, with 20 bases remaining between them. CDR3 size: 16 residues. CDR1 is ENHRY, CDR2 SYGVKD, per germline. The source is a human donor with Susac syndrome. Sequencing input: CD4+ T cells from PBMCs. This chain connects TRBV10-3 to TRBJ2-7; D perhaps matches TRBD2 (6 bases). DNA of the CDR3: TGTGCCATCAGCCCGAATCCGGGACTGGGACCCTACGAGCAGTACTTC. Its protein product is CAISPNPGLGPYEQYF.